This T cell receptor (beta chain) was profiled in a study of regulatory T cells in long-lasting Graves disease. Study at large: Disease was considered persistent Graves' disease after over 5 years of antithyroid drugs (with positive TSH receptor antibodies). Study-wide results and limits: Persistent Graves' cases showed lower TCR diversity than newly diagnosed cases.

This clonotype was counted a few times. Antigen: not known. Arm-PCR of CDR3 regions and iRepertoire HTBI primers were the basis on which TCR beta libraries were built. Each CDR3 protein is one row after TCRdb ran MiXCR on the multiplex PCR reads. The sample yields more than 350,000 distinct CDR3 sequences, under 25% seen once. The sample's time point: persistent/refractory GD, antithyroid drugs over 5 years with positive TRAb. From PBMCs, RNA was extracted and then used to make the TCR library. The sequencing used peripheral blood mononuclear cells (PBMCs), collected when the disease was refractory, from a patient treated with antithyroid drugs. This receptor was identified in a female donor with Graves disease.

The CDR3 DNA reads as TGTGCCTGGAGCAGCGCCGGGACAGGGTTGGTGAGCAATCAGCCCCAGCATTTT. This gives the protein CAWSSAGTGLVSNQPQHF. V gene TRBV30 combines with J gene TRBJ1-5; 9 bases are shared with TRBD1. V was clipped by 3 bases and J by 1 base; unmatched bases: 13. The CDR3 has 18 residues. Germline V gene lookup returns CDR1 GTSNPN and CDR2 SVGIG (reference sequence).